The following is a TCR beta chain sequence with its context. Its specificity is unknown. The sample comes from a study of cytomegalovirus exposure and HLA in healthy donors. Study-wide points: Specificity for CMV antigens was confirmed in vitro for three of the CMV-associated chains.

TCRdb keeps only in-frame clones here, not all; method: immunoSEQ multiplex PCR. In the table there are 70,000 to 90,000 clones, about 85% of which are singletons. This CDR3 is 19 amino acids long. After removal of 5 bases from V and 3 bases from J, the junction contained 17 bases not matched to a gene. Germline loops: CDR1 SGHTA, CDR2 FQGNSA. The sample taken for sequencing was PBMCs. The receptor's source is a man aged 25-40 years in good health and CMV-seronegative. The chain carries TRBV7-2 and TRBJ1-5, with 9 nucleotides matching TRBD1. The CDR3 loop is CASSPPGQGNLPPNQPQHF. The DNA of the CDR3 is TGTGCCAGCAGCCCACCGGGACAGGGAAACCTGCCCCCCAATCAGCCCCAGCATTTT.